One sample yielded the 4 T cell receptor beta chains listed below, sequenced in a study of OX40 agonist ivuxolimab in advanced cancers. Profiling relied on immunoSEQ multiplex PCR, and the TCRdb table lists in-frame clones only, not all of them. The data show some 70,000 clones, 70% to 90% seen once. Sequences were derived from CD4+ or CD8+ T cells sorted from blood, sampled in a trial of the OX40 agonist ivuxolimab. These receptors were obtained from an adult with an advanced solid tumor such as melanoma, head and neck, liver or kidney cancer.

The rearrangement uses TRBV30 and TRBJ2-6; D is uncertain. Germline V lookup: CDR1 GTSNPN, CDR2 SVGIG (reference sequence). The CDR3 consists of 13 residues. Trimming removed 3 bases at V and 4 bases at J, with 7 bases between. CDR3 sequence reads: CAWSSSGANVLTF. DNA for the CDR3: TGTGCCTGGAGCTCGTCCGGGGCCAACGTCCTGACTTTC.

The V gene is TRBV6-6, the J gene TRBJ1-6, with D perhaps TRBD1 (5 bases). Germline V gene sequence: CDR1 MNHNY, CDR2 SVGAGI (reference sequence). Trimming took off 6 bases at V and 15 bases at J, with 18 bases between the two ends. This CDR3 is built from 13 residues. Here the CDR3 reads CASRFRGTGGLHF. The CDR3 DNA reads TGTGCCAGCAGATTCCGGGGGACTGGAGGCCTCCACTTT.

The rearrangement links TRBV15 to TRBJ1-4; 7 nucleotides match TRBD1. The germline V gene has CDR1 LNHNV and CDR2 YYDKDF (reference sequence). V lost 1 base to trimming and J lost 5 bases; unmatched junction nucleotides: 4. The CDR3 contains 15 residues. The CDR3 sequence: CATSRVKGANEKLFF. The CDR3 DNA reads as TGTGCCACCAGCAGAGTCAAGGGGGCGAATGAAAAACTGTTTTTT.

This CDR3 reads CASSPGQSLNQPQHF. The CDR3 region has the DNA TGTGCCAGCAGCCCGGGACAGTCACTGAATCAGCCCCAGCATTTT. This chain uses TRBV7-2 with TRBJ1-5; 7 bases align to TRBD1. Germline V gives CDR1 SGHTA, CDR2 FQGNSA. There are 15 residues in the CDR3. V lost 5 bases and J lost 4; bases outside the gene matches: 8.